The rows below give T cell receptor beta chains drawn from one sample of a study of radiotherapy plus CTLA-4 blockade in lung cancer. The assay was immunoSEQ multiplex PCR, and TCRdb's table has in-frame clones only and misses some. This sample has approximately 60,000 clones, with around three quarters found just once. The source material was peripheral blood, sampled from a patient treated with radiotherapy plus ipilimumab. The receptors were sampled from a human donor with non-small cell lung cancer who had a complete response to radiotherapy plus ipilimumab. CDR3s include the opening cysteine and the closing phenylalanine or tryptophan. A D gene is named only where the DNA matches it firmly. Expanded clones are given a class, and other clones once, few, many or no size at all.

j_call	clone_size	d_call	cdr3_length	v_call	cdr3_aa	cdr3_nt
TRBJ2-6	.	TRBD2	19	TRBV7-9	CASSPQTSPIAYGANVLTF	TGTGCCAGCAGCCCCCAGACTAGCCCAATAGCGTATGGGGCCAACGTCCTGACTTTC
TRBJ1-3	.	.	16	TRBV14	CASSSRPPAGGNTIYF	TGTGCCAGCAGCTCTCGGCCCCCGGCGGGCGGAAACACCATATATTTT
TRBJ1-6	few	.	19	TRBV4-3	CASSQDIGGQGTRHSPLHF	TGCGCCAGCAGCCAAGATATTGGGGGTCAGGGAACTAGGCATTCACCCCTCCACTTT
TRBJ1-1	.	.	16	TRBV30	CAWRNTGRRMNTEAFF	TGTGCCTGGAGAAATACAGGGAGGAGGATGAACACTGAAGCTTTCTTT
TRBJ1-2	.	.	14	TRBV5-4	CASSFNRANYGYTF	TGTGCCAGCAGCTTCAACAGGGCCAACTATGGCTACACCTTC
TRBJ1-5	.	TRBD1	14	TRBV7-2	CASSLASGGQPQHF	TGTGCCAGCAGCTTAGCGTCAGGGGGCCAGCCCCAGCATTTT
TRBJ2-3	.	.	14	TRBV7-9	CASSFNSPTDTQYF	TGTGCCAGCAGCTTCAACAGTCCCACAGATACGCAGTATTTT
TRBJ2-7	.	.	13	TRBV5-4	CASSPDPSEEQYF	TGTGCCAGCAGCCCGGACCCCTCAGAAGAGCAGTACTTC
TRBJ2-3	.	TRBD2	16	TRBV5-1	CASSLGSSGRTDTQYF	TGCGCCAGCAGCTTGGGGTCTAGCGGGAGAACAGATACGCAGTATTTT
TRBJ1-4	.	.	15	TRBV6-1	CASRDTGTDNEKLFF	TGTGCCAGCAGGGACACCGGGACGGATAATGAAAAACTGTTTTTT
TRBJ2-1	few	.	11	TRBV6-5	CASTSLDEQFF	TGTGCCAGCACCTCCCTTGATGAGCAGTTCTTC
TRBJ2-3	.	TRBD2	17	TRBV28	CASSTSWTSGNTDTQYF	TGTGCCAGCAGTACTTCCTGGACTAGCGGAAACACAGATACGCAGTATTTT
TRBJ2-3	.	TRBD2	15	TRBV5-1	CASSRTSERTDTQYF	TGCGCCAGCAGTAGGACTAGCGAGCGCACAGATACGCAGTATTTT
TRBJ2-1	.	.	14	TRBV2	CASSRFNRLNEQFF	TGTGCCAGCAGTCGCTTCAACAGACTAAATGAGCAGTTCTTC
TRBJ2-3	few	TRBD2	16	TRBV7-2	CASSFLSSGRGDTQYF	TGTGCCAGCAGCTTCCTTTCTAGCGGGAGAGGAGATACGCAGTATTTT